The clone carrying this T cell receptor (beta chain) was seen just once. RNA in amounts of roughly 0.5 to 1 ug was reverse transcribed with random hexamers. TCRdb used MiXCR to reprocess the immunoSEQ multiplex PCR reads, holding one entry per CDR3 protein. The top ten hold roughly 0.093% of the sample, which has around 170,000 distinct CDR3 sequences, roughly 95% seen once. This entry comes from a study of CD8 T cells in Susac syndrome. The CDR3 has 16 amino acids. The germline V gene has CDR1 DFQATT and CDR2 SNEGSKA (reference sequence). Unmatched junction bases numbered 7, after V lost 0 bases and J lost 5 bases.

Sample: CD4+ T cells from PBMCs. The sequence came from a human donor with Susac syndrome. The J gene is TRBJ2-5, the V gene TRBV20-1, with 12 bases that match TRBD2. The CDR3 DNA follows: TGCAGTGCTAGAGATCCCCTAGCGGGGGGGCCGGAGACCCAGTACTTC. Amino acids: CSARDPLAGGPETQYF.